This passage covers 20 T cell receptor beta chains from one sample sequenced in a study of T cells after yellow fever vaccination. TCRdb re-called the 5' RACE reads through MiXCR, storing one row per CDR3 protein. The repertoire holds 120,000 or so distinct CDR3 sequences, with roughly 15% as singletons. Sequences were derived from CD8+ T cells sorted from PBMCs, sampled 5 days after the yellow fever booster vaccination. Receptors were obtained from a man aged 18 to 29 who received the YFV17D yellow fever vaccine.

This clonotype appeared a few times. The chain is built from TRBV4-3 and TRBJ1-2; D is ambiguous. Germline CDR1 LGHNA, CDR2 YSLEER. The CDR3 runs 16 residues. Deletions cut 0 bases from V and 5 bases from J, with 16 bases between. The CDR3 region is CASSQDLGRRRYGYTF. The CDR3 nucleotides read TGCGCCAGCAGCCAAGACCTGGGCCGACGCAGGTATGGCTACACCTTC.

Ten or more counts support this clonotype. The chain combines TRBV11-2 with TRBJ2-3, with 8 bases identical to TRBD1. The V gene's germline CDR1 is SGHAT and CDR2 FQNNGV. The CDR3 covers 15 residues. With V trimmed by 5 bases and J by 2 bases, 6 bases remained unmatched. CDR3 bases: TGTGCCAGCAGCCCCGGACAGGGACACACAGATACGCAGTATTTT. Translated, it gives CASSPGQGHTDTQYF.

The genes are TRBV4-3 and TRBJ2-1; 7 bases align to TRBD2. CDR1 and CDR2 from the germline V gene are LGHNA and YSLEER. The V gene end was trimmed by 3 bases and the J gene end by 0 bases; junction bases not matched to a gene: 14. This CDR3 spans 19 amino acids. The chain's CDR3 is CASSQPIGHSGDSYNEQFF. The CDR3 nucleotides read TGCGCCAGCAGCCAGCCCATTGGGCACAGCGGGGACTCCTACAATGAGCAGTTCTTC.

This chain joins TRBV4-1 and TRBJ2-2, with 7 bases fitting TRBD1. Germline CDR1 is MGHRA and CDR2 is YSYEKL. The CDR3 spans 13 residues. V was clipped by 1 base and J by 9 bases; unmatched bases: 2. The chain's CDR3 is CASSQGGGRELFF. Here the CDR3 DNA reads TGCGCCAGCAGCCAAGGAGGGGGCCGGGAGCTGTTTTTT.

The genes are TRBV6-2 or TRBV6-3 and TRBJ1-5; TRBD1 is a possible D gene (5 bases). In germline, CDR1 is MNHEY, CDR2 SVGEGT. With 7 bases removed from V and 0 bases from J, the gap between germline ends came to 13 bases. This CDR3 comprises 15 residues. This CDR3 reads CASMGGPASNQPQHF. In nucleotides, the CDR3 is TGTGCCAGCATGGGGGGACCTGCTAGCAATCAGCCCCAGCATTTT.

This clonotype has more than one count but fewer than ten. J is TRBJ1-1 and V is TRBV12-3 or TRBV12-4, with D tentatively TRBD1 (6 bases). The V gene lost 2 bases and the J gene lost 5 bases, with 12 bases spanning the gap. The CDR3 sequence is 14 residues long. The CDR3 protein is CASSLPGRGTEAFF. The CDR3 DNA reads as TGTGCCAGCAGTTTACCAGGGAGGGGGACTGAAGCTTTCTTT.

This clonotype was picked up many times. V usage is TRBV4-3 and J usage is TRBJ2-5; perhaps TRBD2 as D (6 bases). This CDR3 is built from 15 residues. V lost 0 bases and J lost 1, with 9 bases in between. Looked up from germline, CDR1 is LGHNA and CDR2 is YSLEER. The CDR3 loop reads CASSQDLRGQETQYF. For the CDR3, the DNA is TGCGCCAGCAGCCAAGATTTGCGGGGCCAAGAGACCCAGTACTTC.

The CDR3 DNA sequence: TGCAGTGCTAGAGATCTAGGGGAGGACACCGGGGAGCTGTTTTTT. This gives the protein CSARDLGEDTGELFF. V and J are TRBV20-1 and TRBJ2-2; weak D call: TRBD2 (6 bases). This CDR3 comprises 15 residues. CDR1 DFQATT and CDR2 SNEGSKA come from the germline V gene (reference sequence). Trimming took 0 bases from V and 3 from J, leaving 11 bases between them.

The rearrangement joins TRBV7-2 to TRBJ2-1; D is possibly TRBD2 (5 bases). Trimming cost V 2 bases and J 0 bases, with 14 bases left between them. Germline V gene data show CDR1 as SGHTA and CDR2 as FQGNSA. The CDR3 has 17 residues. Here the CDR3 reads CASSLWGDLSSYNEQFF. The CDR3 DNA sequence: TGTGCCAGCAGCTTATGGGGAGATTTAAGCTCCTACAATGAGCAGTTCTTC.

The chain is built from TRBV30 and TRBJ2-2; D remains ambiguous. The CDR3 consists of 10 residues. Trimming pared 5 bases from V and 4 bases from J, leaving 2 bases between. CDR1 and CDR2 from the germline V gene are GTSNPN and SVGIG (reference sequence). This chain's CDR3 is CAWGTGELFF. The CDR3 nucleotides are TGTGCCTGGGGCACCGGGGAGCTGTTTTTT.

This clonotype was detected a few times. V gene TRBV7-9 combines with J gene TRBJ1-3; 7 bases fit TRBD1. Trimming at V came to 5 bases and at J to 0 bases, leaving 7 bases not matched to a gene. The length of the CDR3 is 16 residues. Looked up from germline, CDR1 is SEHNR and CDR2 is FQNEAQ (reference sequence). CDR3 loop: CASSPATGPSGNTIYF. CDR3 bases: TGTGCCAGCAGCCCAGCGACAGGGCCCTCTGGAAACACCATATATTTT.

The gene calls are TRBV20-1 and TRBJ2-5, with D maybe TRBD2 (5 bases). Between the trimmed V and J ends, which lost 4 bases and 3 bases, there was a span of 18 bases. The CDR3 is 15 amino acids. CDR1 and CDR2 (germline): DFQATT, SNEGSKA (reference sequence). The CDR3 DNA reads as TGCAGTGCTATTTCCGGGGAGTTTACCAAAGAGACCCAGTACTTC. Translating it yields CSAISGEFTKETQYF.

There are a few counts of this clonotype. The chain has TRBV4-3 and TRBJ2-2; a possible D gene is TRBD2 (5 bases). Trimming shortened V by 1 base and J by 7 bases, and 7 bases separated the two germline ends. Germline V gene lookup returns CDR1 LGHNA and CDR2 YSLEER. The CDR3 has 13 residues. As DNA, the CDR3 is TGCGCCAGCAGCCAAGTTCGGGGCGGGGAGCTGTTTTTT. Translated, it gives CASSQVRGGELFF.

This clonotype was found a few times. The genes are TRBV5-1 and TRBJ1-1; D gene ambiguous. The CDR3 sequence is 12 residues long. Germline assignment: CDR1 SGHRS and CDR2 YFSETQ. Trimming left V 10 bases short and J 1 base short, with 11 bases between. The CDR3, as DNA: TGCGCCTTGAGCTGGAAGAACACTGAAGCTTTCTTT. Translation gives CALSWKNTEAFF.

The rearrangement links TRBV11-2 to TRBJ2-1; 7 positions match TRBD2. The CDR3 length is 17 residues. V was pared by 8 bases and J by 4 bases, with 17 bases of the junction left unmatched. CDR1 SGHAT and CDR2 FQNNGV come from the germline V gene. In DNA, the CDR3 is TGTGCCAGCGGGGGGGAACACCCGGTAAAATTATACAATGAGCAGTTCTTC. Translation gives CASGGEHPVKLYNEQFF.

The gene calls are TRBV4-3 and TRBJ2-1; no reliable D call. Per germline, CDR1 LGHNA and CDR2 YSLEER. V shed 1 base and J shed 6 bases, with 7 bases lying between them. The CDR3 consists of 13 residues. The CDR3 is CASSQAETNEQFF. CDR3 sequence (DNA): TGCGCCAGCAGCCAAGCGGAGACCAATGAGCAGTTCTTC.

This clonotype was counted between two and nine times. The gene calls are TRBV3-1 and TRBJ1-1; the D is unclear. The germline V gene has CDR1 LGHDT and CDR2 YNNKEL (reference sequence). The CDR3 sequence is 12 residues long. V gave up 1 base and J gave up 5 bases, with 5 bases separating them. The CDR3 DNA reads as TGTGCCAGCAGCCAAGGGATGACTGAAGCTTTCTTT. Its translation: CASSQGMTEAFF.

The chain employs TRBV4-2 and TRBJ1-1, with D possibly matching TRBD1 (6 bases). V gave up 5 bases and J gave up 0 bases, with 16 bases separating them. The CDR3 has 16 residues. CDR1 and CDR2 from the germline V gene are LGHNA and YNFKEQ. The CDR3 DNA is TGTGCCAGCAGCTCCCTTCCGGGACAATTGAACACTGAAGCTTTCTTT. Translation: CASSSLPGQLNTEAFF.

This clonotype was observed many times. This rearrangement joins TRBV4-1 to TRBJ2-4, with 7 bases aligning to TRBD1. The CDR3 has 17 residues. Germline V gene sequence: CDR1 MGHRA, CDR2 YSYEKL. Trimming took 3 bases from V and 7 from J; bases not matched to a gene: 15. The CDR3 here is CASSHAGGMTELNIQYF. CDR3 nucleotides: TGCGCCAGCAGCCACGCAGGGGGAATGACGGAGCTGAACATTCAGTACTTC.

This clonotype came up a few times. The chain combines TRBV2 with TRBJ2-1; D ambiguous. V was cut by 5 bases and J by 2 bases, with 7 bases left in between. The CDR3 has 13 residues. Germline V gene lookup returns CDR1 SNHLY and CDR2 FYNNEI. The CDR3 loop is CASSLRTYNEQFF. CDR3 bases: TGTGCCAGCAGTCTGCGGACCTACAATGAGCAGTTCTTC.